This is a list of T cell receptor beta chains from one sample in a study of PD-1 blockade in classical Hodgkin lymphoma. Assay used: immunoSEQ multiplex PCR; TCRdb lists only in-frame clones, some missing. This table holds around 45,000 clones, roughly 73% found once. The source material was peripheral blood mononuclear cells (PBMCs), sampled before the fourth cycle of nivolumab. The receptors stem from a human donor with classical Hodgkin lymphoma. Each CDR3 is given with its conserved first and last residue. D genes are given only for firm matches. Expanded clones get a size class; other rows say once, few or many, or leave the size out.

d_call: NA
clone_size: few
j_call: TRBJ1-1
v_call: TRBV19
cdr3_aa: CATSPRGQAEAFF
cdr3_nt: TGTGCCACCTCACCCCGGGGGCAGGCTGAAGCTTTCTTT

d_call: NA
clone_size: NA
j_call: TRBJ1-2
v_call: TRBV5-6
cdr3_aa: CASRFYRNYGYTF
cdr3_nt: TGTGCCAGCAGGTTTTACCGTAACTATGGCTACACCTTC

d_call: TRBD2
clone_size: NA
j_call: TRBJ2-1
v_call: TRBV19
cdr3_aa: CASSILAGGALYNEQFF
cdr3_nt: TGTGCCAGTAGTATACTAGCGGGGGGGGCGTTGTACAATGAGCAGTTCTTC

d_call: NA
clone_size: NA
j_call: TRBJ1-2
v_call: TRBV5-1
cdr3_aa: CASSAGQTFGYGYTF
cdr3_nt: TGCGCCAGCAGCGCTGGACAGACCTTTGGGTATGGCTACACCTTC

d_call: TRBD1
clone_size: NA
j_call: TRBJ1-2
v_call: TRBV7-8
cdr3_aa: CASSLAWTGIEGGYTF
cdr3_nt: TGTGCCAGCAGCTTAGCGTGGACAGGGATTGAAGGTGGCTACACCTTC

d_call: NA
clone_size: NA
j_call: TRBJ2-7
v_call: TRBV18
cdr3_aa: CASSRGSPSYEQYF
cdr3_nt: TGTGCCAGCTCCCGGGGTTCCCCTAGTTACGAGCAGTACTTC

d_call: NA
clone_size: once
j_call: TRBJ2-7
v_call: TRBV11-2
cdr3_aa: CASSLDRTVYEQYF
cdr3_nt: TGTGCCAGCAGCTTAGATCGGACAGTCTACGAGCAGTACTTC

d_call: TRBD1
clone_size: NA
j_call: TRBJ2-1
v_call: TRBV9
cdr3_aa: CASSGNFRDRDEEQFF
cdr3_nt: TGTGCCAGCAGCGGAAATTTCCGGGACAGGGATGAAGAGCAGTTCTTC

d_call: NA
clone_size: NA
j_call: TRBJ2-1
v_call: TRBV6-6
cdr3_aa: CASRGTPSYNEQFF
cdr3_nt: TGTGCCAGCAGAGGGACACCCTCCTACAATGAGCAGTTCTTC

d_call: NA
clone_size: NA
j_call: TRBJ2-7
v_call: TRBV28
cdr3_aa: CASNSGTTYYEQYF
cdr3_nt: TGTGCCAGCAATTCAGGAACAACCTACTACGAGCAGTACTTC

d_call: NA
clone_size: once
j_call: TRBJ2-7
v_call: TRBV10-1
cdr3_aa: CASSDSSTNSYEQYF
cdr3_nt: TGCGCCAGCAGTGATTCCTCTACGAACTCCTACGAGCAGTACTTC

d_call: NA
clone_size: NA
j_call: TRBJ2-7
v_call: TRBV4-2
cdr3_aa: CASSQESPSYEQYF
cdr3_nt: TGTGCCAGCAGCCAAGAATCACCGTCCTACGAGCAGTACTTC

d_call: NA
clone_size: NA
j_call: TRBJ2-2
v_call: TRBV29-1
cdr3_aa: CSVGGLANTGELFF
cdr3_nt: TGCAGCGTTGGAGGTCTTGCGAACACCGGGGAGCTGTTTTTT

d_call: NA
clone_size: NA
j_call: TRBJ1-1
v_call: TRBV7-8
cdr3_aa: CASSLAGAGRTEAFF
cdr3_nt: TGTGCCAGCAGCTTAGCGGGGGCCGGGAGGACTGAAGCTTTCTTT

d_call: NA
clone_size: NA
j_call: TRBJ1-4
v_call: TRBV30
cdr3_aa: CAWSVRGEKLFF
cdr3_nt: TGTGCCTGGAGTGTGCGGGGTGAAAAACTGTTTTTT

d_call: NA
clone_size: NA
j_call: TRBJ1-4
v_call: TRBV2
cdr3_aa: CANRVGAQEKLFF
cdr3_nt: TGTGCCAACAGGGTGGGGGCGCAAGAAAAACTGTTTTTT

d_call: NA
clone_size: NA
j_call: TRBJ2-4
v_call: TRBV28
cdr3_aa: CASSSPGRVDIQYF
cdr3_nt: TGTGCCAGCAGTTCACCGGGGCGGGTCGACATTCAGTACTTC

d_call: NA
clone_size: NA
j_call: TRBJ2-1
v_call: TRBV4-3
cdr3_aa: CASSWELLRYEQFF
cdr3_nt: TGCGCCAGCAGCTGGGAACTCCTCAGGTATGAGCAGTTCTTC

d_call: NA
clone_size: NA
j_call: TRBJ1-2
v_call: TRBV7-2
cdr3_aa: CASSLATDSSYGYTF
cdr3_nt: TGTGCCAGCAGCTTAGCGACGGACAGTAGCTATGGCTACACCTTC

d_call: TRBD1
clone_size: NA
j_call: TRBJ2-5
v_call: TRBV6-1
cdr3_aa: CASGRQGRTQYF
cdr3_nt: TGTGCCAGCGGAAGACAGGGTCGGACCCAGTACTTC

d_call: NA
clone_size: NA
j_call: TRBJ1-6
v_call: TRBV5-1
cdr3_aa: CASSSVLDSPLHF
cdr3_nt: TGCGCCAGCAGCTCCGTTCTGGATTCACCCCTCCACTTT

d_call: TRBD2
clone_size: NA
j_call: TRBJ2-7
v_call: TRBV6-5
cdr3_aa: CASSRTSGLLYEQYF
cdr3_nt: TGTGCCAGCAGTAGGACTAGCGGACTCCTCTACGAGCAGTACTTC

d_call: NA
clone_size: once
j_call: TRBJ2-5
v_call: TRBV7-8
cdr3_aa: CASSYNRREETQYF
cdr3_nt: TGTGCCAGCAGCTACAATAGGCGGGAAGAGACCCAGTACTTC

d_call: NA
clone_size: NA
j_call: TRBJ1-1
v_call: TRBV19
cdr3_aa: CASSPGTREAFF
cdr3_nt: TGTGCCAGTAGTCCAGGGACTCGAGAAGCTTTCTTT

d_call: NA
clone_size: NA
j_call: TRBJ1-1
v_call: TRBV7-3
cdr3_aa: CASSLPKAMNTEAFF
cdr3_nt: TGTGCCAGCAGCTTACCTAAAGCAATGAACACTGAAGCTTTCTTT

d_call: NA
clone_size: few
j_call: TRBJ1-1
v_call: TRBV2
cdr3_aa: CASSSTLPTEAFF
cdr3_nt: TGTGCCAGCAGTTCAACATTGCCCACTGAAGCTTTCTTT

d_call: NA
clone_size: NA
j_call: TRBJ2-5
v_call: TRBV4-3
cdr3_aa: CASSPGLQSRWSEETQYF
cdr3_nt: TGCGCCAGCAGCCCGGGGCTTCAAAGTCGGTGGTCAGAAGAGACCCAGTACTTC

d_call: NA
clone_size: few
j_call: TRBJ1-1
v_call: TRBV19
cdr3_aa: CASIGGALNTEAFF
cdr3_nt: TGTGCCAGTATCGGAGGGGCGTTGAACACTGAAGCTTTCTTT

d_call: NA
clone_size: NA
j_call: TRBJ2-7
v_call: TRBV6-1
cdr3_aa: CASGYGTDSYEQYF
cdr3_nt: TGTGCCAGCGGCTACGGGACCGACTCCTACGAGCAGTACTTC

d_call: NA
clone_size: NA
j_call: TRBJ1-2
v_call: TRBV28
cdr3_aa: CASSLFRVLGYTF
cdr3_nt: TGTGCCAGCAGTTTATTCAGGGTCCTGGGGTACACCTTC

d_call: NA
clone_size: NA
j_call: TRBJ1-6
v_call: TRBV7-9
cdr3_aa: CASSSRVINSPLHF
cdr3_nt: TGTGCCAGCAGCTCGCGGGTCATTAATTCACCCCTCCACTTT

d_call: NA
clone_size: NA
j_call: TRBJ2-3
v_call: TRBV6-1
cdr3_aa: CASSEQSVSTDTQYF
cdr3_nt: TGTGCCAGCAGTGAGCAGTCTGTAAGTACAGATACGCAGTATTTT

d_call: NA
clone_size: once
j_call: TRBJ2-7
v_call: TRBV7-9
cdr3_aa: CASSLGGRYEQYF
cdr3_nt: TGTGCCAGCAGCCTGGGGGGTCGCTACGAGCAGTACTTC

d_call: NA
clone_size: once
j_call: TRBJ1-6
v_call: TRBV9
cdr3_aa: CASSAGAEDSPLHF
cdr3_nt: TGTGCCAGCAGCGCCGGGGCGGAGGATTCACCCCTCCACTTT

d_call: NA
clone_size: NA
j_call: TRBJ2-1
v_call: TRBV11-2
cdr3_aa: CASSLPGRNNEQFF
cdr3_nt: TGTGCCAGCAGCTTACCGGGCCGGAACAATGAGCAGTTCTTC

d_call: NA
clone_size: NA
j_call: TRBJ1-1
v_call: TRBV12-5
cdr3_aa: CASGLQVSTEAFF
cdr3_nt: TGTGCTAGTGGATTACAGGTGAGCACTGAAGCTTTCTTT

d_call: NA
clone_size: NA
j_call: TRBJ2-6
v_call: TRBV9
cdr3_aa: CASSGGYPGANVLTF
cdr3_nt: TGTGCCAGCAGCGGGGGGTATCCTGGGGCCAACGTCCTGACTTTC

d_call: TRBD2
clone_size: NA
j_call: TRBJ2-2
v_call: TRBV5-1
cdr3_aa: CASSLTLAGATNTGELFF
cdr3_nt: TGCGCCAGCAGCTTGACGCTAGCGGGGGCCACGAACACCGGGGAGCTGTTTTTT

d_call: NA
clone_size: NA
j_call: TRBJ2-5
v_call: TRBV11-2
cdr3_aa: CASSLDRTPWGETQYF
cdr3_nt: TGTGCCAGCAGCTTAGATCGGACACCTTGGGGGGAGACCCAGTACTTC

d_call: TRBD1
clone_size: NA
j_call: TRBJ1-1
v_call: TRBV5-1
cdr3_aa: CASSLEQQGLGTEAFF
cdr3_nt: TGCGCCAGCAGCTTGGAACAACAGGGGTTGGGGACTGAAGCTTTCTTT

d_call: TRBD2
clone_size: NA
j_call: TRBJ2-5
v_call: TRBV5-1
cdr3_aa: CASSLPGGALDGTQYF
cdr3_nt: TGCGCCAGCAGCTTGCCGGGGGGAGCCCTAGACGGAACCCAGTACTTC

d_call: TRBD1
clone_size: NA
j_call: TRBJ1-4
v_call: TRBV9
cdr3_aa: CASSVTGGTNEKLFF
cdr3_nt: TGTGCCAGCAGCGTAACAGGGGGGACTAATGAAAAACTGTTTTTT

d_call: TRBD1
clone_size: NA
j_call: TRBJ1-3
v_call: TRBV19
cdr3_aa: CASSLQGDSHSGNTIYF
cdr3_nt: TGTGCCAGTAGCCTTCAGGGGGACAGCCACTCTGGAAACACCATATATTTT

d_call: NA
clone_size: NA
j_call: TRBJ1-1
v_call: TRBV11-2
cdr3_aa: CASSSNQGDTEAFF
cdr3_nt: TGTGCCAGCAGCTCAAACCAGGGAGATACTGAAGCTTTCTTT

d_call: TRBD1
clone_size: NA
j_call: TRBJ1-2
v_call: TRBV30
cdr3_aa: CAWSVTGTGVSIYGYTF
cdr3_nt: TGTGCCTGGAGTGTAACCGGGACAGGGGTGTCGATCTATGGCTACACCTTC

d_call: NA
clone_size: many
j_call: TRBJ1-5
v_call: TRBV28
cdr3_aa: CASRGSSNQPQHF
cdr3_nt: TGTGCCAGCAGGGGCAGTAGCAATCAGCCCCAGCATTTT

d_call: TRBD1
clone_size: NA
j_call: TRBJ1-6
v_call: TRBV6-5
cdr3_aa: CASSYDNRGSPLHF
cdr3_nt: TGTGCCAGCAGTTACGACAACAGGGGCTCACCCCTCCACTTT

d_call: NA
clone_size: NA
j_call: TRBJ1-1
v_call: TRBV6-6
cdr3_aa: CATYLMRVDTEAFF
cdr3_nt: TGTGCCACCTACCTGATGAGGGTTGACACTGAAGCTTTCTTT

d_call: NA
clone_size: NA
j_call: TRBJ2-2
v_call: TRBV4-3
cdr3_aa: CASSQVGEWITGELFF
cdr3_nt: TGCGCCAGCAGCCAAGTAGGGGAATGGATCACCGGGGAGCTGTTTTTT

d_call: NA
clone_size: NA
j_call: TRBJ1-4
v_call: TRBV2
cdr3_aa: CASSDLGPSTNEKLFF
cdr3_nt: TGTGCCAGCAGTGATTTAGGGCCCTCGACGAATGAAAAACTGTTTTTT

d_call: NA
clone_size: NA
j_call: TRBJ2-7
v_call: TRBV6-5
cdr3_aa: CASSPPGLAFEQYF
cdr3_nt: TGTGCCAGCAGCCCGCCCGGACTGGCATTCGAGCAGTACTTC

d_call: NA
clone_size: medium-sized
j_call: TRBJ1-2
v_call: TRBV21-1
cdr3_aa: CASIKQGQGRQDNYGYTF
cdr3_nt: TGTGCCAGCATCAAACAGGGGCAGGGACGTCAAGATAACTATGGCTACACCTTC

d_call: NA
clone_size: few
j_call: TRBJ1-2
v_call: TRBV30
cdr3_aa: CAWTPQAEGSYTF
cdr3_nt: TGTGCCTGGACTCCCCAGGCCGAAGGAAGCTACACCTTC